This T cell receptor beta chain was recovered during a study of T cell repertoires in cytomegalovirus infection (dated by TCRdb to the late 2010s). Regarding the study in general: Peptide stimulations targeted recently identified HLA-C-restricted CMV epitopes, whose presentation resists viral immunomodulation, together with well-studied HLA-B-restricted epitopes. The HLA type of each donor mattered for the analysis, because public TCR beta signatures pointed to carriage of CMV infection along with the matching HLA type. Paper-wide results and their limitations: In the ex vivo response, HLA-C-restricted CMV-specific TCR beta clonotypes were dominant, and in two of eight donors the single most frequent clonotype came from this HLA-C-restricted group. Cumulative frequency of public TCR beta family members discriminated carriers of CMV infection plus the relevant HLA type in this cohort and an independent approximately 400-donor cohort.

This clonotype showed up just a few times. The target of this receptor is not known. Base-call qualities are not available, and no considerably larger clone is one nucleotide away. Sequencing instrument: Illumina HiSeq 1500. TCRdb reran the public reads through fastp at Q25 and MiXCR, keeping productive beta chains. CDR3 protein duplicates are merged, each entry listing the most common genes and DNA. The sample table records about 830,000 distinct CDR3 sequences; around a third of these occur just once. The top ten clones comprise around 12% of the sample. Measured from the cysteine to the valine, the CDR3 is 19 residues long. The sequence is cut down to CDR3 DNA, 57 bases in frame from base 1. The germline V gene yields LGHNT for CDR1 and FRNRAP for CDR2. The V and J ends are trimmed by 6 bases and 1 base, leaving 28 bases between them. This sample's treatment or condition label indicates: in vitro stimulation with specific CMV peptide epitopes to enrich CMV-specific T cells.

The source is a human donor in good health (CMV status not recorded). Some clones in this sample may be carry-over from other donors' samples. The chain joins TRBV12-5 to TRBJ2-7, with the D assignment possibly TRBD1 or TRBD2, given 6 matching bases for each. This material consisted of cultured CD8+ T cells from PBMCs, taken from culture after CMV antigen stimulation. Here the CDR3 is given as CASGMGEWGAGLISYEQYV. At the DNA level, the sequence is TGTGCTAGTGGGATGGGGGAATGGGGGGCCGGTCTTATATCCTACGAGCAGTACGTC.